This T cell receptor (beta chain) was captured in a study of T cells in Graves' hyperthyroidism and ophthalmopathy (dated by TCRdb to between 2019 and 2020). Study-level background: Peripheral blood was collected at initial diagnosis, before any treatment. The study also compared thyroid tissue and blood T-cell repertoires from 6 or 7 Graves' hyperthyroidism patients. To identify TCR V-J signatures that set the groups apart, the researchers used a discovery cohort of 90 to 100 patients, made up of 43 with Graves' ophthalmopathy and approximately 57 with stable Graves' hyperthyroidism. According to the paper, TCR Vbeta CDR3 sequencing was carried out on around 140 peripheral blood samples, which came from under 50 ophthalmopathy, around 75 hyperthyroidism and roughly 17 progressor patients. An independent validation cohort of around 19 hyperthyroidism patients and some 15 patients who later progressed to ophthalmopathy tested prospective prediction of ophthalmopathy. The 75 to 100 discovery patients were divided at random into training and test sets in a 7:3 ratio. After blood sampling, hyperthyroidism patients were treated with methimazole at a starting dose of 30 mg daily, and ophthalmopathy patients were treated with high-dose intravenous methylprednisolone. What the work shows at the level of the full study, not this receptor alone: Sample size was not statistically predetermined, and blinding of investigators to group allocation was not performed. Most expanded thyroid clonotypes (frequency above 0.001) were also detected in blood, a finding suggesting that blood repertoires may reflect thyroid immune responses. A model built on a 13 V-J signature distinguished ophthalmopathy from stable hyperthyroidism, reaching roughly 88% sensitivity and about 81% specificity in cross-validation and 80%/75% in testing. In validation, progression to ophthalmopathy was predicted by the model with more than 65% sensitivity and 72% to 80% specificity, a median of around 6.5 months before onset.

TCR beta CDR3 regions were amplified from RNA transcripts. For the first round of RT-PCR on the TCR CDR3, the HTBI primer set was used together with the Qiagen OneStep RT-PCR kit. Libraries were constructed in a second round of multiplex PCR, after which size selection and purification were carried out. Sequencing of the libraries was done on an Illumina HiSeq2000 using paired-end 100 bp reads. The paper's data handling went like this. SOAPnuke was used to process the raw data, removing reads that contained adapters or uncalled bases, had a mean Phred below 15, or lacked an exact match to the constant primer or identifier. COPE v1.2.5 was used to merge high-quality paired reads, and clonotypes were defined as unique nucleotide sequences. MiTCR v1.1 was used to align the clonotypes against IMGT TRBV, TRBD and TRBJ reference segments. The analysis was restricted to V-J combinations with a frequency above 0.0001, which together covered about 99% of the repertoires. The TCS score was defined as the ratio of F50 (clonal expansion) to E x V (chaos), calculated using BLOSUM62-based TCRdist between CDR3 peptides within each V-J. Welch's t-statistics and random forest reduced roughly 540 V-J features to about 12, which were used in a naive Bayes classifier (R e1071). TCRdb ran its own pipeline on the public reads, namely fastp trimming at Q25 and MiXCR clone calling, and kept in-frame beta chains. Every entry covers one CDR3 protein and lists the most common genes and DNA from its rows. These V and J calls rely on TCRdb rather than the paper's analysis. In this sample the table shows about 420,000 distinct CDR3 sequences, about a sixth of which occur a single time. The ten largest make up approximately 14% of the sample.

Ten or more counts support this clonotype. The clone's antigen remains unknown. No qualities accompany the bases; no much larger clone lies one base away. From cysteine to phenylalanine, the CDR3 is 13 amino acids long. Just CDR3 DNA is preserved here, 39 bases in frame from base 1. At the junction V is shortened by 7 bases and J by 12 bases; bases outside the gene matches: 5. Reading the germline V gene gives CDR1 MNHNS and CDR2 SASEGT. Graves' hyperthyroidism was defined as stable when no progression to ophthalmopathy occurred over 18 months of follow-up. The hyperthyroidism patients were between 18 and 65 years old and newly diagnosed, with a disease duration of less than 2 months. Exclusion was applied to patients with uncontrolled infections, other autoimmune diseases, pregnancy or lactation. Diagnoses relied on clinical symptoms, serum thyroxine and TRAb, thyroid ultrasound and orbital computed tomography. PBMCs were isolated from 10 ml of fresh peripheral blood by Ficoll-Paque density gradient centrifugation. Total RNA was extracted using Trizol reagent, and RNA quality was assessed on an Agilent 2100 Bioanalyzer.

The clonotype was recovered from a woman under 30 with Graves' hyperthyroidism. Sequencing was done on a sample of blood. The chain uses TRBV6-1 and TRBJ2-1; 14 middle bases align to TRBD2. The CDR3 sequence is CASTGTSGRPQFF. At the DNA level, the sequence is TGTGCCAGCACCGGGACTAGCGGGAGACCGCAGTTCTTC.